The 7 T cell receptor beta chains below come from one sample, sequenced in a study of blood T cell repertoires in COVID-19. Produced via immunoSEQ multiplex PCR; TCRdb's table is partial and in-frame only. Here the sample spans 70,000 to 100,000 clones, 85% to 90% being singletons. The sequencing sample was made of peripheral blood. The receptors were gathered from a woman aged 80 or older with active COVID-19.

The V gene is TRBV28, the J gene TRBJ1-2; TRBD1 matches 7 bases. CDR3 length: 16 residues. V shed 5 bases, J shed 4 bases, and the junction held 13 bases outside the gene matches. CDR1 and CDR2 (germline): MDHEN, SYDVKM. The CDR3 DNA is TGTGCCAGCAGTCCCCCCGGGACAGTTAGAAGCTATGGCTACACCTTC. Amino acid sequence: CASSPPGTVRSYGYTF.

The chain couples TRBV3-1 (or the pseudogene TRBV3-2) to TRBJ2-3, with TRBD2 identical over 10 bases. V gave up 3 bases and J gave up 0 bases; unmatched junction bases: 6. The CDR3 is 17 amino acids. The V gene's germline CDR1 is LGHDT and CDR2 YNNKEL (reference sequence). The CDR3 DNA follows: TGTGCCAGCAGCCAGGCGACTAGCGGGCTTAGCACAGATACGCAGTATTTT. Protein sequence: CASSQATSGLSTDTQYF.

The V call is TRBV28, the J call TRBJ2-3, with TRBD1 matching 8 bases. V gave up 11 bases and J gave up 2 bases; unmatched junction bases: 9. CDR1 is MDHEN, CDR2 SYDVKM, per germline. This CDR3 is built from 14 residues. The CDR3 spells CAATGALYTDTQYF. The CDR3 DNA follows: TGTGCCGCGACAGGGGCGCTGTACACAGATACGCAGTATTTT. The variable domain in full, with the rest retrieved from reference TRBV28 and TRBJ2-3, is DVKVTQSSRYLVKRTGEKVFLECVQDMDHENMFWYRQDPGLGLRLIYFSYDVKMKEKGDIPEGYSVSREKKERFSLILESASTNQTSMYLCAATGALYTDTQYFGPGTRLTVL.

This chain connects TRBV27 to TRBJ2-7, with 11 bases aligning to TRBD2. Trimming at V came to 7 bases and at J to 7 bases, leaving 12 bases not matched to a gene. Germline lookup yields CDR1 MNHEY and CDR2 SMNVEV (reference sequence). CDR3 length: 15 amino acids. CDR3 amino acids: CASNIIAGGKEEQYF. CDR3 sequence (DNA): TGTGCCAGCAACATTATAGCGGGAGGGAAGGAAGAGCAGTACTTC.

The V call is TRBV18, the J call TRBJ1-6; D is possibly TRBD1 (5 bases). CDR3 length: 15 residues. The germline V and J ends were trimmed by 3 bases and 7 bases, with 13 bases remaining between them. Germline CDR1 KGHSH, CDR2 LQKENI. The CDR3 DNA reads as TGTGCCAGCTCACCGGAGGGGAGGGCAAATTCACCCCTCCACTTT. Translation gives CASSPEGRANSPLHF.

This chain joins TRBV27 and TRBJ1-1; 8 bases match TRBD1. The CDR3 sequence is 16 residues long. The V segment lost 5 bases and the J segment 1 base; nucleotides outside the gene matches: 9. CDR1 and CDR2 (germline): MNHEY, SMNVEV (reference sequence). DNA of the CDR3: TGTGCCAGCAGTCCCGACAGGGGCTTCAGGAACACTGAAGCTTTCTTT. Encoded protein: CASSPDRGFRNTEAFF.

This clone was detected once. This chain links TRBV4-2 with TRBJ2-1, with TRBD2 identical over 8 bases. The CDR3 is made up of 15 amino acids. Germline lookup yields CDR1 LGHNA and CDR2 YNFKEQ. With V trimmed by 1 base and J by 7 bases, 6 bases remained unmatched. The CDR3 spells CASSQASGRVNEQFF. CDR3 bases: TGTGCCAGCAGCCAAGCCAGCGGGAGAGTGAATGAGCAGTTCTTC.